This T cell receptor (beta chain) was observed in a study of blood T cell repertoires in COVID-19. Across the whole study: Sources were T cells, B-cell-depleted T cells, or PBMCs; the material itself was cDNA or gDNA.

Original methodology: It was from reference gene primer amplification that nucleated cell counts were estimated. Measured with immunoSEQ multiplex PCR; TCRdb has only the in-frame clones, and not every one. Clone size and the V and J calls come from that table; the DNA yielded D and trimming. The sample holds tens of thousands of clones; under 90% are singletons and the top ten take roughly 19%. The sample holds one count of this clone. The CDR3 is 14 residues long. Germline values: CDR1 MGHRA, CDR2 YSYEKL. The ends were cut back, 0 bases at V and 7 bases at J, with 10 bases in the middle. Sequencing was done on a sample of peripheral blood. The genes are TRBV4-1 and TRBJ1-5; D is undetermined. The sequence was collected from a human donor in a cohort sampled during active COVID-19. Here the CDR3 reads CASSQDPSSQPQHF. The DNA for the CDR3 is TGCGCCAGCAGCCAAGATCCCAGTAGCCAGCCCCAGCATTTT.